This T cell receptor beta chain is from a study of glioma-infiltrating T cells after dendritic cell vaccination. Profiled with immunoSEQ multiplex PCR; TCRdb holds only in-frame clones, not every one. The data hold about 65,000 clones, with approximately 86% observed a single time. The CDR3 contains 14 residues. Per the germline V gene, CDR1 is SGHTA and CDR2 is FQGTGA. The V and J ends lost 5 bases and 4 bases respectively, with 11 bases between them. As regards this clone: What it recognizes is unknown.

Indicated time point: after dendritic cell vaccination, including at tumor progression/relapse. None of the glioblastoma patients had an isocitrate dehydrogenase mutation. Study-wide results and limits: Complete blood and tumor specimen sets were limited to few patients. Higher TCR clonality did not directly relate to longer survival.

Material: blood, obtained after dendritic cell vaccination. The source is a human donor with glioblastoma. This chain links TRBV7-3 with TRBJ2-2, with D tentatively TRBD2 (6 bases). The CDR3 sequence is CASSLSGVTGELFF. Here the CDR3 DNA reads TGTGCCAGCAGCCTATCGGGAGTCACCGGGGAGCTGTTTTTT.